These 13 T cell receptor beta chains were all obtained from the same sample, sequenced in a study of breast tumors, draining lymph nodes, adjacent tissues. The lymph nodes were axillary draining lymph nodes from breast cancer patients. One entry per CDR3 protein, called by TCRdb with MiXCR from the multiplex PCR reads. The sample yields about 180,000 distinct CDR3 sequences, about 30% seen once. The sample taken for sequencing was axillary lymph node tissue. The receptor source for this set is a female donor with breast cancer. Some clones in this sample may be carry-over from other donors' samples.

CDR3 sequence (DNA): TGTGCCAGCAGCCGCCCAGCTGGGACCGAGCAGTACTTC. Amino acids: CASSRPAGTEQYF. The chain joins TRBV13 to TRBJ2-7, with D perhaps TRBD1 or TRBD2 (5 bases each). This CDR3 contains 13 residues. V was clipped by 5 bases and J by 6 bases, with 14 bases between them. CDR1 and CDR2 (germline): PRHDT, FYEKMQ (reference sequence).

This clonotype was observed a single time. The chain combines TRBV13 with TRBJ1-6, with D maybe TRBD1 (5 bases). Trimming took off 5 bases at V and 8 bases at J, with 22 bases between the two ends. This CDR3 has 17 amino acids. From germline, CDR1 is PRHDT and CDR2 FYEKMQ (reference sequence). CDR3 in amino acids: CASSAFARGWGYSPLHF. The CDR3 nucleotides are TGTGCCAGCAGCGCCTTCGCGAGGGGATGGGGTTATTCACCCCTCCACTTT.

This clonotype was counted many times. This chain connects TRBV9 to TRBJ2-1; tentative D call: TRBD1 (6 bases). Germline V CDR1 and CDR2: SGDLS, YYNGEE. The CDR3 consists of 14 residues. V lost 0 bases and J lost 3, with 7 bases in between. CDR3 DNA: TGTGCCAGCAGCGTAGACAGGGTCTACAATGAGCAGTTCTTC. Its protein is CASSVDRVYNEQFF.

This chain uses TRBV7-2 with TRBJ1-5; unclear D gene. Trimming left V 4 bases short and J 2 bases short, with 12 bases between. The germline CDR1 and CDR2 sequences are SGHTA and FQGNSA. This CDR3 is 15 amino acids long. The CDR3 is CASSSRIYGNQPQHF. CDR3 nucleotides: TGTGCCAGCAGCTCACGGATCTACGGCAATCAGCCCCAGCATTTT.

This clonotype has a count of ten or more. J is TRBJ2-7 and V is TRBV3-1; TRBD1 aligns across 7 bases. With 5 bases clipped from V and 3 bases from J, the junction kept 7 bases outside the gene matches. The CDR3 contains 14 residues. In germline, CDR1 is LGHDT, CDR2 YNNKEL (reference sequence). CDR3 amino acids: CASSYSGTDYEQYF. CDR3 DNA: TGTGCCAGCAGCTACTCCGGGACAGACTACGAGCAGTACTTC.

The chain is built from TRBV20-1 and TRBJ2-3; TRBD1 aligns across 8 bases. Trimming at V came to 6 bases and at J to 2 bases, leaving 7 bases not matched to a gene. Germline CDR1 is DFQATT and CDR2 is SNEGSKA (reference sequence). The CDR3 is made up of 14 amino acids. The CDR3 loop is CSAWTGQITDTQYF. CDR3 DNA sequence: TGCAGTGCCTGGACAGGGCAAATCACAGATACGCAGTATTTT.

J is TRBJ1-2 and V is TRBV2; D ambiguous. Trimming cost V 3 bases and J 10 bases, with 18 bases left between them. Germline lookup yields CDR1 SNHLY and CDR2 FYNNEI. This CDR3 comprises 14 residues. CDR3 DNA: TGTGCCAGCAGTGACGGGTACAATGAGCAGTTCTACACCTTC. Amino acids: CASSDGYNEQFYTF.

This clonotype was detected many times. CDR3 sequence: CASSIGGRAGANVLTF. The CDR3 bases are TGTGCCAGTAGTATAGGAGGCAGGGCTGGGGCCAACGTCCTGACTTTC. This chain uses TRBV19 with TRBJ2-6, with D possibly being TRBD1 (5 bases). This CDR3 contains 16 residues. Germline V lookup: CDR1 LNHDA, CDR2 SQIVND (reference sequence). Trimming took 1 base from V and 2 from J, leaving 9 bases between them.

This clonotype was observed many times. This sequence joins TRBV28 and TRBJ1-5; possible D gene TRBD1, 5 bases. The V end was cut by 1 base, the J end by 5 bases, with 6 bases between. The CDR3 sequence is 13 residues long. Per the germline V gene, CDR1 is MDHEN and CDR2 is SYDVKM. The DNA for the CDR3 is TGTGCCAGCAGTTTATCGGGGGATCAGCCCCAGCATTTT. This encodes CASSLSGDQPQHF.

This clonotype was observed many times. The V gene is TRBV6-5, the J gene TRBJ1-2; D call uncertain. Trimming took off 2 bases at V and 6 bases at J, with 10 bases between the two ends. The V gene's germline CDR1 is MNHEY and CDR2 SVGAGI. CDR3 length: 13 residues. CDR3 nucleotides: TGTGCCAGCAGTTACACCCGTGAACATGGCTACACCTTC. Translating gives CASSYTREHGYTF.

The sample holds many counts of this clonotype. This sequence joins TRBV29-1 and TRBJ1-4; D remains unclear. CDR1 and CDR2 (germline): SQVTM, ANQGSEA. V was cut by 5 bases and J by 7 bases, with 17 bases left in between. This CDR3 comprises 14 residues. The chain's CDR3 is CSVFRVDGGEKLFF. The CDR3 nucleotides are TGCAGCGTTTTTCGTGTGGACGGAGGTGAAAAACTGTTTTTT.

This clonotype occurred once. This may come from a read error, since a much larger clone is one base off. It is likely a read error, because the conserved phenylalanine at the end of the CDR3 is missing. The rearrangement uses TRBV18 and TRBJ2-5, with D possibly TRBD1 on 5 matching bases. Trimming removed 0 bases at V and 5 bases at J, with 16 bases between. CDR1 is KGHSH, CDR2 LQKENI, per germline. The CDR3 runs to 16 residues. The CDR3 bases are TGTGCCAGCTCACCACCAGGGATAGGGGCTGGGGAGACCCAGTACTCC. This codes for CASSPPGIGAGETQYS.

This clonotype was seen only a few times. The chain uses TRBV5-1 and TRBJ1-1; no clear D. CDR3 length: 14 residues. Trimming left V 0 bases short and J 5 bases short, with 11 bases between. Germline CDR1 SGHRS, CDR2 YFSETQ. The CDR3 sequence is CASSLVPGDTEAFF. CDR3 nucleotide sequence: TGCGCCAGCAGCTTGGTGCCGGGAGATACTGAAGCTTTCTTT.